This TCR beta chain was captured by sequencing in a study of cytomegalovirus exposure and HLA in healthy donors. Whole-study findings and limits: In vitro data verified a few CMV-associated chains as specific for CMV antigens.

The V segment lost 5 bases and the J segment 5 bases; nucleotides outside the gene matches: 2. CDR1 and CDR2 (germline): MGHRA, YSYEKL. CDR3 length equals 14 residues. PCR amplification relied on 60 Vbeta primers (plus 13 Jbeta primers). Measured with immunoSEQ multiplex PCR; TCRdb has only the in-frame clones, and not every one. Among hundreds of thousands of clones listed, approximately 84% were seen once. This clone was recorded only once. Its antigen is unknown. Sequencing was performed on PBMCs. The chain is built from TRBV4-1 and TRBJ1-6, with 8 positions matching TRBD1. The clonotype was recovered from a woman aged 40 to 49 in good health and CMV-seronegative. This CDR3 reads CASSSGQDNSPLHF. DNA of the CDR3: TGCGCCAGCAGCTCGGGACAGGATAATTCACCCCTCCACTTT.